A selection of T cell receptor beta chains follows, all from one sample in a study of CD8 T cells in ankylosing spondylitis. TCRdb re-called the 5' RACE reads through MiXCR, storing one row per CDR3 protein. The sample holds around 150,000 distinct CDR3 sequences, 25% to 35% seen once. Sequences were obtained from synovial fluid, either unsorted or a sorted T cell fraction (not recorded which). These receptors came from a male donor with ankylosing spondylitis. CDR3s include the opening cysteine and the closing phenylalanine or tryptophan. The D gene is left open where the match is weak. Clone size is given for some rows only: seen once, a few or many times, or a class if the clone is expanded.

J: TRBJ1-2; length: 12; V: TRBV28; size: .; D: .; DNA: TGTGCCAGCATTTCGGGGGCGCATGGCTACACCTTC; CDR3: CASISGAHGYTF
J: TRBJ2-3; length: 16; V: TRBV5-1; size: .; D: .; DNA: TGCGCCAGCAGCCCCGGGCAGATTCACAAAACAGATACGCAGTATTTT; CDR3: CASSPGQIHKTDTQYF
J: TRBJ1-2; length: 14; V: TRBV11-2; size: few; D: .; DNA: TGTGCCAGCAGCTTAGGCCCTTATCGGGAAGGCTACACCTTC; CDR3: CASSLGPYREGYTF
J: TRBJ2-5; length: 18; V: TRBV28; size: many; D: .; DNA: TGTGCCAGCGATACCATGGGCAACTACTGGCGAAAACAAGAGACCCAGTACTTC; CDR3: CASDTMGNYWRKQETQYF
J: TRBJ2-5; length: 15; V: TRBV7-8; size: .; D: TRBD2; DNA: TGTGCCAGCAGCTTAGAGTATGGGAGGGGAGAGACCCAGTACTTC; CDR3: CASSLEYGRGETQYF
J: TRBJ2-2; length: 19; V: TRBV11-1; size: many; D: TRBD2; DNA: TGTGCCAGCAGCATCCTACTAGCGGGAGTAACTGGTAACACCGGGGAGCTGTTTTTT; CDR3: CASSILLAGVTGNTGELFF
J: TRBJ2-2; length: 14; V: TRBV29-1; size: .; D: .; DNA: TGCAGCGTCAGACTTGGCGCGAACACCGGGGAGCTGTTTTTT; CDR3: CSVRLGANTGELFF
J: TRBJ1-3; length: 17; V: TRBV7-6; size: many; D: .; DNA: TGTGCCAGCAGCTTAATCGAACCGGGGTTCTCTGGAAACACCATATATTTT; CDR3: CASSLIEPGFSGNTIYF
J: TRBJ1-6; length: 14; V: TRBV12-3/TRBV12-4; size: many; D: .; DNA: TGTGCCAGCAGTTTAGCAGGGTTTCACTCACCCCTCCACTTT; CDR3: CASSLAGFHSPLHF
J: TRBJ2-5; length: 13; V: TRBV20-1; size: .; D: .; DNA: TGCAGTGCTTCCGTAACAGGCCAAGAGACCCAGTACTTC; CDR3: CSASVTGQETQYF
J: TRBJ2-5; length: 14; V: TRBV9; size: once; D: .; DNA: TGTGCCAGCAGCGTAGATGCGGGACAAGAGACCCAGTACTTC; CDR3: CASSVDAGQETQYF
J: TRBJ2-5; length: 15; V: TRBV6-1; size: .; D: .; DNA: TGTGCCAGCAGACTCTCCTGGGATGGGGAAGAGACCCAGTACTTC; CDR3: CASRLSWDGEETQYF
J: TRBJ2-2; length: 15; V: TRBV9; size: few; D: TRBD2; DNA: TGTGCCAGCAGCGGAGGGCGACTAGCATCCGGGGAGCTGTTTTTT; CDR3: CASSGGRLASGELFF
J: TRBJ1-1; length: 14; V: TRBV5-4; size: .; D: TRBD1; DNA: TGTGCCAGCAGCCCCCGGACAGGGGGCACTGAAGCTTTCTTT; CDR3: CASSPRTGGTEAFF
J: TRBJ2-7; length: 19; V: TRBV11-2; size: .; D: TRBD2; DNA: TGTGCCAGCAGCCGAACTAGCGGGAGACCTTTGGGGGTCTCCTACGAGCAGTACTTC; CDR3: CASSRTSGRPLGVSYEQYF
J: TRBJ1-2; length: 13; V: TRBV30; size: .; D: .; DNA: TGTGCCTGGGAGGTGGGGGTAAACTATGGCTACACCTTC; CDR3: CAWEVGVNYGYTF
J: TRBJ1-4; length: 15; V: TRBV12-3/TRBV12-4; size: .; D: .; DNA: TGTGCCAGCAGTTTGGGGGACAAACCGCCTGAAAAACTGTTTTTT; CDR3: CASSLGDKPPEKLFF
J: TRBJ2-1; length: 16; V: TRBV27; size: many; D: TRBD1; DNA: TGTGCCAGCAGTCCGGGACAGAGTCGCTCCTACAATGAGCAGTTCTTC; CDR3: CASSPGQSRSYNEQFF
J: TRBJ2-7; length: 15; V: TRBV20-1; size: many; D: .; DNA: TGCAGTGCTAGAGACTCATCCGGGTTAGCCTACGAGCAGTACTTC; CDR3: CSARDSSGLAYEQYF
J: TRBJ2-3; length: 15; V: TRBV20-1; size: .; D: .; DNA: TGCAGTGCTCCCGACAGGCTCTATAGCACAGATACGCAGTATTTT; CDR3: CSAPDRLYSTDTQYF
J: TRBJ2-1; length: 13; V: TRBV28; size: many; D: .; DNA: TGTGCCAGCCCTTTCGGGGTATACAATGAGCAGTTCTTC; CDR3: CASPFGVYNEQFF
J: TRBJ1-1; length: 14; V: TRBV7-2; size: medium-sized; D: .; DNA: TGTGCCAGCAGCTTATCGGTAGCCGTGACTGAAGCTTTCTTT; CDR3: CASSLSVAVTEAFF
J: TRBJ1-5; length: 13; V: TRBV29-1; size: few; D: .; DNA: TGCAGCGTTGGGGGGTATTACAATCAGCCCCAGCATTTT; CDR3: CSVGGYYNQPQHF
J: TRBJ2-1; length: 15; V: TRBV20-1; size: .; D: .; DNA: TGCAGTGCTAGAGTGGGACGGAGCTCCTACAATGAGCAGTTCTTC; CDR3: CSARVGRSSYNEQFF
J: TRBJ1-2; length: 12; V: TRBV28; size: .; D: .; DNA: TGTGCCAGCAGGATCACTAACTATGGCTACACCTTC; CDR3: CASRITNYGYTF
J: TRBJ1-2; length: 14; V: TRBV7-9; size: .; D: .; DNA: TGTGCCAGCAGCTTGCAAGGCCTTAACTATGGCTACACCTTC; CDR3: CASSLQGLNYGYTF
J: TRBJ1-6; length: 17; V: TRBV7-2; size: .; D: .; DNA: TGTGCCAGCAGCTTAGCCATTTTGTCACGCACGGATTCACCCCTCCACTTT; CDR3: CASSLAILSRTDSPLHF
J: TRBJ2-7; length: 12; V: TRBV20-1; size: .; D: .; DNA: TGCAGTGCTTGGGACCGCTCCTACGAGCAGTACTTC; CDR3: CSAWDRSYEQYF
J: TRBJ2-7; length: 17; V: TRBV27; size: few; D: TRBD2; DNA: TGTGCCAGCAGTACCCGGACTAGCGGGGGGGCCAGGCACGAGCAGTACTTC; CDR3: CASSTRTSGGARHEQYF
J: TRBJ1-4; length: 15; V: TRBV30; size: .; D: TRBD1; DNA: TGTGCCTGGAGTCTAGATAACAGGGGGAATGAAAAACTGTTTTTT; CDR3: CAWSLDNRGNEKLFF
J: TRBJ1-2; length: 12; V: TRBV20-1; size: .; D: .; DNA: TGCAGTGCTAGAGATGGGCCCTATGGCTACACCTTC; CDR3: CSARDGPYGYTF
J: TRBJ1-5; length: 15; V: TRBV2; size: few; D: .; DNA: TGTGCCAGCAGTGCCTCCTTCGGTAGCAATCAGCCCCAGCATTTT; CDR3: CASSASFGSNQPQHF
J: TRBJ1-2; length: 13; V: TRBV5-1; size: many; D: TRBD1; DNA: TGCGCCAGCAGCCCCGGACAGGGGAGGGGCTACACCTTC; CDR3: CASSPGQGRGYTF
J: TRBJ2-7; length: 11; V: TRBV6-5; size: .; D: .; DNA: TGTGCCAGCAGTAATTCCCGGGAGCAGTACTTC; CDR3: CASSNSREQYF
J: TRBJ1-1; length: 11; V: TRBV6-1; size: few; D: .; DNA: TGTGCCAGCAGCCGGGGCGGGGATGCTTTCTTT; CDR3: CASSRGGDAFF
J: TRBJ1-5; length: 12; V: TRBV28; size: .; D: .; DNA: TGTGCCACGGGGGGGGGCAATCAGCCCCAGCATTTT; CDR3: CATGGGNQPQHF
J: TRBJ2-2; length: 10; V: TRBV20-1; size: .; D: .; DNA: TGCAGTGCTTACACCGGGGAGCTGTTTTTT; CDR3: CSAYTGELFF
J: TRBJ1-2; length: 14; V: TRBV9; size: .; D: TRBD1; DNA: TGTGCCAGCACTCGGGACAGGGGTGACTATGGCTACACCTTC; CDR3: CASTRDRGDYGYTF
J: TRBJ1-1; length: 13; V: TRBV12-3/TRBV12-4; size: medium-sized; D: .; DNA: TGTGCCAGCAGTTTAGGGGGGGACACTGAAGCTTTCTTT; CDR3: CASSLGGDTEAFF
J: TRBJ2-5; length: 16; V: TRBV10-3; size: .; D: TRBD1; DNA: TGTGCCATCAGCGGCATGGGGACAGGCAACGAAGAGACCCAGTACTTC; CDR3: CAISGMGTGNEETQYF
J: TRBJ2-5; length: 15; V: TRBV9; size: .; D: .; DNA: TGTGCCAGCAGCGCCCTGGGGAGTGTGTTAGAGACCCAGTACTTC; CDR3: CASSALGSVLETQYF
J: TRBJ2-7; length: 13; V: TRBV20-1; size: .; D: TRBD2; DNA: TGCAGTGCTAGCGGGGGGAGCTCCTACGAGCAGTACTTC; CDR3: CSASGGSSYEQYF
J: TRBJ2-7; length: 16; V: TRBV6-1; size: .; D: TRBD1; DNA: TGTGCCAGCAGATTCCGGGACAGTGTGACCACCTACGAGCAGTACTTC; CDR3: CASRFRDSVTTYEQYF
J: TRBJ2-1; length: 11; V: TRBV20-1; size: .; D: .; DNA: TGCAGTGCTAGTACTACCAATGAGCAGTTCTTC; CDR3: CSASTTNEQFF
J: TRBJ1-1; length: 15; V: TRBV5-1; size: .; D: TRBD1; DNA: TGCGCCAGCAGCACCCCGGGACAGGGCGCCACTGAAGCTTTCTTT; CDR3: CASSTPGQGATEAFF
J: TRBJ2-1; length: 12; V: TRBV20-1; size: .; D: .; DNA: TGCAGTGCTAAACCTAGGCACAATGAGCAGTTCTTC; CDR3: CSAKPRHNEQFF
J: TRBJ2-7; length: 14; V: TRBV6-1; size: .; D: .; DNA: TGTGCCAGCACGCGGCGGGCAGGGTCCTACGAGCAGTACTTC; CDR3: CASTRRAGSYEQYF
J: TRBJ2-1; length: 14; V: TRBV25-1; size: .; D: TRBD1; DNA: TGTGCCAGCACCCGGGGACAGGGGGGGAATGAGCAGTTCTTC; CDR3: CASTRGQGGNEQFF
J: TRBJ2-5; length: 15; V: TRBV7-2; size: .; D: .; DNA: TGTGCCAGCAGCCGAGAGGGGGGTCAAACCGAGACCCAGTACTTC; CDR3: CASSREGGQTETQYF
J: TRBJ2-7; length: 13; V: TRBV7-2; size: few; D: .; DNA: TGTGCCAGCAGCCCCCGGGACCAAGGCGCGCAGTACTTC; CDR3: CASSPRDQGAQYF
J: TRBJ1-1; length: 13; V: TRBV20-1; size: few; D: TRBD1; DNA: TGCAGTGCCAAGACAGGGGCAAACACTGAAGCTTTCTTT; CDR3: CSAKTGANTEAFF
J: TRBJ2-1; length: 14; V: TRBV20-1; size: many; D: TRBD2; DNA: TGCAGTGCTAGAGGGCTAGCGGGGGGGCGGGAGCAGTTCTTC; CDR3: CSARGLAGGREQFF
J: TRBJ2-1; length: 15; V: TRBV20-1; size: .; D: .; DNA: TGCAGTGCCCCCAAGGGGGGCGGCCTAGGCAATGAGCAGTTCTTC; CDR3: CSAPKGGGLGNEQFF